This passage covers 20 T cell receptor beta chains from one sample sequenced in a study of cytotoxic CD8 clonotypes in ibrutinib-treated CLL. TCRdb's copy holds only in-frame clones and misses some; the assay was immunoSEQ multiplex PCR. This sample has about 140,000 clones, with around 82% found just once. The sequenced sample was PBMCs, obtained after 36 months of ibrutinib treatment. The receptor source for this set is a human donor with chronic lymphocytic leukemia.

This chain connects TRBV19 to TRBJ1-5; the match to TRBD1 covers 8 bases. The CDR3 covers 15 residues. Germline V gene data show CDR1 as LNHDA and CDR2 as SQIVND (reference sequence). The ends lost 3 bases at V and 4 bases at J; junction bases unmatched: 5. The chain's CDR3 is CASSIGTGFNQPQHF. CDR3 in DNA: TGTGCCAGTAGTATTGGGACAGGATTTAATCAGCCCCAGCATTTT.

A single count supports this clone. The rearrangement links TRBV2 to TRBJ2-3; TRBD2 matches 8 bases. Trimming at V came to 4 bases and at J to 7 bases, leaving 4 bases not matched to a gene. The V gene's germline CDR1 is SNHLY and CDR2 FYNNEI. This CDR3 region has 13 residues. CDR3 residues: CASSAASGYTQYF. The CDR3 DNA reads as TGTGCCAGCAGTGCGGCTAGCGGGTATACGCAGTATTTT.

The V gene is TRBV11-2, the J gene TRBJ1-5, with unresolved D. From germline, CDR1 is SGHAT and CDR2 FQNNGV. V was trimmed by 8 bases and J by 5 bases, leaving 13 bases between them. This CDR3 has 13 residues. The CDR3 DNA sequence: TGTGCCAGCTCGGAGGGCCCGGATCAGCCCCAGCATTTT. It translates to CASSEGPDQPQHF. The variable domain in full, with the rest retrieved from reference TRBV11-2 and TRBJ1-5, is EAGVAQSPRYKIIEKRQSVAFWCNPISGHATLYWYQQILGQGPKLLIQFQNNGVVDDSQLPKDRFSAERLKGVDSTLKIQPAKLEDSAVYLCASSEGPDQPQHFGDGTRLSIL.

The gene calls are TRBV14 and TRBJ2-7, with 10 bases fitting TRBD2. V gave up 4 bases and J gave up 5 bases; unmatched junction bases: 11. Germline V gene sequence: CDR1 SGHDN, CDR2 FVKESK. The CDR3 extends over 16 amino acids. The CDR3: CASSRLGGLAIHEQYF. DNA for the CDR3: TGTGCCAGCAGCCGACTAGGGGGACTAGCGATCCACGAGCAGTACTTC.

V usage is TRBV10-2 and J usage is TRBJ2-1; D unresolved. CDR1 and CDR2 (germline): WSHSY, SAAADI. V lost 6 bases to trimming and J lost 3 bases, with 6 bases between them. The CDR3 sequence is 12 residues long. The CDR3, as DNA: TGCGCCAGCAGACTATTCTACAATGAGCAGTTCTTC. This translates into CASRLFYNEQFF.

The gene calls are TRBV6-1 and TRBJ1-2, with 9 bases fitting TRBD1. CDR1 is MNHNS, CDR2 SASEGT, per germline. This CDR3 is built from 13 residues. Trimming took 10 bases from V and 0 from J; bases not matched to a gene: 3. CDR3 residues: CATRTGANYGYTF. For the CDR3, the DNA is TGTGCCACCAGGACAGGGGCTAACTATGGCTACACCTTC.

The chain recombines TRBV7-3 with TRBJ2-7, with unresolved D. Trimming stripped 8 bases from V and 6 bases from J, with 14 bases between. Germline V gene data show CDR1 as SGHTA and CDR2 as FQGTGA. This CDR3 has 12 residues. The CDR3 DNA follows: TGTGCCAGCTCGGCCGAGGTCGGCGAGCAGTACTTC. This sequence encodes CASSAEVGEQYF. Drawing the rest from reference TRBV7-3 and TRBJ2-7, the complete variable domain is GAGVSQTPSNKVTEKGKYVELRCDPISGHTALYWYRQSLGQGPEFLIYFQGTGAADDSGLPNDRFFAVRPEGSVSTLKIQRTERGDSAVYLCASSAEVGEQYFGPGTRLTVT.

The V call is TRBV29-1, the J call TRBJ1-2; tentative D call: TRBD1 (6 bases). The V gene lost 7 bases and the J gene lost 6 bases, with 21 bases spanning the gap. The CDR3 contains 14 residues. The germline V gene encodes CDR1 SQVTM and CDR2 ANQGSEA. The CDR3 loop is CSAGRRTAINGYTF. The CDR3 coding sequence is TGCAGCGCAGGACGTAGGACAGCTATCAATGGCTACACCTTC.

The CDR3 spells CASSFGWGVKNIQYF. The CDR3 DNA follows: TGTGCCAGCAGCTTTGGATGGGGGGTCAAAAACATTCAGTACTTC. V usage is TRBV27 and J usage is TRBJ2-4, with D maybe TRBD2 (6 bases). Between the trimmed V and J ends, which lost 6 bases and 3 bases, there was a span of 15 bases. CDR1 MNHEY and CDR2 SMNVEV come from the germline V gene (reference sequence). The CDR3 has 15 residues.

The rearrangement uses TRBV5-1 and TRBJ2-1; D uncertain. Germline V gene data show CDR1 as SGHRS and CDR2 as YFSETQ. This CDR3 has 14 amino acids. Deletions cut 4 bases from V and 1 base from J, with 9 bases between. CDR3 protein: CASSPVNSYNEQFF. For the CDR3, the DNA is TGCGCCAGCAGCCCAGTCAATTCCTACAATGAGCAGTTCTTC. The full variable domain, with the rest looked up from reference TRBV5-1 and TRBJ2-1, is KAGVTQTPRYLIKTRGQQVTLSCSPISGHRSVSWYQQTPGQGLQFLFEYFSETQRNKGNFPGRFSGRQFSNSRSEMNVSTLELGDSALYLCASSPVNSYNEQFFGPGTRLTVL.

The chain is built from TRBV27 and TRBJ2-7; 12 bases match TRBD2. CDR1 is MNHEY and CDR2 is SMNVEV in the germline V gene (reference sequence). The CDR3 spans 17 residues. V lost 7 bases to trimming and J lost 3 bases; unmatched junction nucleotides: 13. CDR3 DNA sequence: TGTGCCAGCATGGTGCTAGCGGGAGGGCCGACAGTCTACGAGCAGTACTTC. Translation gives CASMVLAGGPTVYEQYF.

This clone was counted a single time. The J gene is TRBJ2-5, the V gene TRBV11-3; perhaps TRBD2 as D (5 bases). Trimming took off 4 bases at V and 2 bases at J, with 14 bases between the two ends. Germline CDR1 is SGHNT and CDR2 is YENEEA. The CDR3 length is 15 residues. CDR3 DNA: TGTGCCAGCAGCTCGCGAATCCGGGAACAAGAGACCCAGTACTTC. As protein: CASSSRIREQETQYF.

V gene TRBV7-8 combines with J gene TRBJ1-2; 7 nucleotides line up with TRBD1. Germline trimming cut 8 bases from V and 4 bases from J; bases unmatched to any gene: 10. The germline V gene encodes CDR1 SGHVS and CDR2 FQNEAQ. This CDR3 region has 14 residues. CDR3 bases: TGTGCCAGCGCCACGACAGGGATCGTCTATGGCTACACCTTC. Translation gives CASATTGIVYGYTF. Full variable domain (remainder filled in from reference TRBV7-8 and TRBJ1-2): GAGVSQSPRYKVAKRGQDVALRCDPISGHVSLFWYQQALGQGPEFLTYFQNEAQLDKSGLPSDRFFAERPEGSVSTLKIQRTQQEDSAVYLCASATTGIVYGYTFGSGTRLTVV.

CDR3 sequence (DNA): TGCGCCAGCAGCTTGGGGCCGCATAACACTGAAGCTTTCTTT. Its translation is CASSLGPHNTEAFF. This chain links TRBV5-1 with TRBJ1-1; D is ambiguous. This CDR3 is built from 14 residues. V was clipped by 0 bases and J by 2 bases, with 8 bases between them. CDR1 and CDR2 from the germline V gene are SGHRS and YFSETQ.

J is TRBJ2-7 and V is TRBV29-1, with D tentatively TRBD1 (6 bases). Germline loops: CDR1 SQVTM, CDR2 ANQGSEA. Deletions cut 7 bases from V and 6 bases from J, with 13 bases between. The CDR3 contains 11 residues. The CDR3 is CSAADSREQYF. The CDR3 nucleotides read TGCAGCGCCGCGGACAGCCGCGAGCAGTACTTC.

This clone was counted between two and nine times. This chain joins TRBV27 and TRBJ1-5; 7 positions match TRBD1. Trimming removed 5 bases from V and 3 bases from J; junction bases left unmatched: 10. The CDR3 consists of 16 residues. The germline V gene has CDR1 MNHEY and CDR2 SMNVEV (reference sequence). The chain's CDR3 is CASSPQGGLANQPQHF. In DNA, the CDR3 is TGTGCCAGCAGTCCTCAGGGGGGCTTGGCCAATCAGCCCCAGCATTTT.

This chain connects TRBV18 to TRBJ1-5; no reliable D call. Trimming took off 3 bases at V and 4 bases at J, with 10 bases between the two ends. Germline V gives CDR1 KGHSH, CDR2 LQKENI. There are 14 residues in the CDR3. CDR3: CASSPAHFNQPQHF. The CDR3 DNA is TGTGCCAGCTCACCTGCACACTTTAATCAGCCCCAGCATTTT.

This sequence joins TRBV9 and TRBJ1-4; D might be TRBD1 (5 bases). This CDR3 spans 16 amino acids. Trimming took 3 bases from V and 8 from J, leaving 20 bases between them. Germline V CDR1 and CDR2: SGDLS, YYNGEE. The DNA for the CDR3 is TGTGCCAGCAGCGAACGAACCGGCGGGGGTGGAGAAAAACTGTTTTTT. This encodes CASSERTGGGGEKLFF.

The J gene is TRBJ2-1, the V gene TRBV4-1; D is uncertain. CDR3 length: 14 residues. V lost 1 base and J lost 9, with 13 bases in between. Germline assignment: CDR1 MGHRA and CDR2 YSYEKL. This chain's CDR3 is CASSQGSLGGEQFF. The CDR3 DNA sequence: TGCGCCAGCAGCCAAGGGTCTCTAGGCGGTGAGCAGTTCTTC.

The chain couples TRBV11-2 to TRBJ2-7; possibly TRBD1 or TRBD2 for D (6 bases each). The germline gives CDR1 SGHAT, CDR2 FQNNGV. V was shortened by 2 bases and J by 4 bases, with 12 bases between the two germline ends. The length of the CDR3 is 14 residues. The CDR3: CASSLRGRGYEQYF. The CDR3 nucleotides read TGTGCCAGCAGCTTACGGGGGCGCGGATACGAGCAGTACTTC.